This T cell receptor (beta chain) was profiled in a study of radiation and T cells in renal cell carcinoma. As for the study in general: Nephrectomy followed 15 Gy stereotactic body radiation by 4 weeks.

Time point noted: baseline pretreatment blood. The treatment was: 15 Gy SBRT to primary tumor, nephrectomy 4 weeks later. Assay: immunoSEQ multiplex PCR; the TCRdb copy retains only in-frame clones and omits some. The sample consists of tens of thousands of clones, around 78% of them appearing once. Germline V gene data show CDR1 as SGHDN and CDR2 as FVKESK. Trimming stripped 4 bases from V and 5 bases from J, with 11 bases between. This CDR3 is 13 amino acids long. The sample consisted of blood, taken from a patient whose treatment included radiotherapy and nephrectomy. The sequence was collected from a man aged 60 to 69 with renal cell carcinoma. This chain links TRBV14 with TRBJ2-5; D ambiguous. In nucleotides, the CDR3 is TGTGCCAGCAGCCTTCAGATGGGGGAGACCCAGTACTTC. Residues: CASSLQMGETQYF.